This T cell receptor beta chain appears in the sequencing data of a study of T cell changes during pregnancy in multiple sclerosis. Clones were read by immunoSEQ multiplex PCR, and TCRdb kept only the in-frame ones, dropping some. Of 60,000 to 65,000 clones listed, 80% to 95% were seen once; the top ten hold roughly 2.6%. The CDR3 consists of 14 residues. CDR1 is MNHEY, CDR2 SMNVEV, per germline (reference sequence). V dropped 5 bases and J dropped 3 bases, with 11 bases sitting between them. This rearrangement joins TRBV27 to TRBJ1-5; D not resolved. The receptor was derived from a female donor in good health, enrolled as a control in a pregnancy study. The sequencing used peripheral blood, collected in the second trimester of pregnancy. CDR3: CASSPHRNNQPQHF. Written as DNA, the CDR3 is TGTGCCAGCAGTCCCCACAGAAACAATCAGCCCCAGCATTTT.